The sequence of this T cell receptor beta chain was determined in a study of graft-versus-host responses after intestinal transplantation. Study-wide results and caveats: An association linked early post-transplant HvG declines with peak circulating GvH clone levels. Some patients had graft-donor T cell macrochimerism, and their allografts showed high graft-versus-host to host-versus-graft clonal ratios.

Sequenced by immunoSEQ multiplex PCR; TCRdb stores in-frame clones only, minus some. Of about 90,000 clones listed, roughly 92% are singletons. CDR1 and CDR2 (germline): SGHRS, YFSETQ. The CDR3 has 15 amino acids. Trimming removed 0 bases at V and 7 bases at J, with 13 bases between. Concerning this clone: Its antigen is as yet unknown.

The rearrangement links TRBV5-1 to TRBJ2-2, with D perhaps assigned TRBD1 or TRBD2 (5 bases each). Material: unstimulated CD4+ T cells sorted from spleen or lymph node cells, obtained before intestinal transplant. The TCR comes from a human donor who received an intestinal transplant. The CDR3: CASSLGGPDGGELFF. CDR3 nucleotide sequence: TGCGCCAGCAGCTTGGGGGGACCAGACGGCGGGGAGCTGTTTTTT. Full variable domain (rest looked up from reference TRBV5-1 and TRBJ2-2): KAGVTQTPRYLIKTRGQQVTLSCSPISGHRSVSWYQQTPGQGLQFLFEYFSETQRNKGNFPGRFSGRQFSNSRSEMNVSTLELGDSALYLCASSLGGPDGGELFFGEGSRLTVL.